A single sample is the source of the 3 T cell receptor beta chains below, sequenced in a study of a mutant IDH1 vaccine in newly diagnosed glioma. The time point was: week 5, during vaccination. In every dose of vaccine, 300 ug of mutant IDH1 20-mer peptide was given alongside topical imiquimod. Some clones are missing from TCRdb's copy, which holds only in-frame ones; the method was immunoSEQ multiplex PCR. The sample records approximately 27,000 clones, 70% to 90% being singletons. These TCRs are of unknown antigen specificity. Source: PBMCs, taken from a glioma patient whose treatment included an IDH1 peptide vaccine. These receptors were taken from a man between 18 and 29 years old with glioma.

The CDR3 DNA reads TGTGCCAGCACTGGGGGGCGAAACGAGCAGTACTTC. Translation: CASTGGRNEQYF. The gene calls are TRBV28 and TRBJ2-7; the D call may be TRBD1 or TRBD2 (6 bases each). CDR1 and CDR2 from the germline V gene are MDHEN and SYDVKM. The CDR3 length is 12 residues. The germline V and J ends were trimmed by 7 bases and 5 bases, with 12 bases remaining between them. Supplemented by reference TRBV28 and TRBJ2-7, the full variable domain reads DVKVTQSSRYLVKRTGEKVFLECVQDMDHENMFWYRQDPGLGLRLIYFSYDVKMKEKGDIPEGYSVSREKKERFSLILESASTNQTSMYLCASTGGRNEQYFGPGTRLTVT.

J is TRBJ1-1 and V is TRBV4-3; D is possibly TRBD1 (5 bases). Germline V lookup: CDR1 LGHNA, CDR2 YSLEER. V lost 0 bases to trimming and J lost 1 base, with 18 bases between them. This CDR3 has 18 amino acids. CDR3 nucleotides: TGCGCCAGCAGCCAAGATCCGGTGACAGCCTCTGCGAACACTGAAGCTTTCTTT. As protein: CASSQDPVTASANTEAFF.

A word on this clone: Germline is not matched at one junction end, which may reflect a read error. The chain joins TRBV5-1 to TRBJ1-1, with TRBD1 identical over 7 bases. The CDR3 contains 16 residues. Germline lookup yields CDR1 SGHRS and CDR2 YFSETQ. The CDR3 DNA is TGCGCCAGCAGGTTGGGGACAGAAAGAAAGAACACTGAAGCTTTCTTT. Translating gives CASRLGTERKNTEAFF.